This T cell receptor beta chain was captured in a study of T cells in Graves' hyperthyroidism and ophthalmopathy. Study outcomes and limitations: Before onset, by a median of approximately 5.9 months, the model predicted ophthalmopathy. A model using 13 V-J features told ophthalmopathy apart from stable hyperthyroidism.

Each ophthalmopathy patient scored at least 3 on the Clinical Activity Score and at least 4 on NOSPECS grade, with duration under 3 months. Each diagnosis was grounded in clinical symptoms, serum thyroxine and TRAb, thyroid ultrasound, and orbital computed tomography. Amplified regions were TCR beta CDR3 sequences from RNA transcripts. A first-round RT-PCR of the TCR CDR3 used the HTBI primer set. MiXCR was run by TCRdb on the multiplex PCR reads, yielding one entry per CDR3 protein. Of roughly 57,000 distinct CDR3 sequences listed, roughly 50% are singletons. Germline assignment: CDR1 DFQATT and CDR2 SNEGSKA (reference sequence). The V segment lost 2 bases and the J segment 5 bases; nucleotides outside the gene matches: 10. This CDR3 region has 16 residues. Of note for this clonotype: Its antigen is currently unknown.

The rearrangement links TRBV20-1 to TRBJ2-7; 12 bases align to TRBD2. The sample taken for sequencing was blood. The source is a woman aged 60-75 years with Graves' ophthalmopathy. The CDR3 protein is CSARILAGGPGDEQYF. Here the CDR3 DNA reads TGCAGTGCTAGAATCCTAGCGGGAGGGCCGGGGGACGAGCAGTACTTC.